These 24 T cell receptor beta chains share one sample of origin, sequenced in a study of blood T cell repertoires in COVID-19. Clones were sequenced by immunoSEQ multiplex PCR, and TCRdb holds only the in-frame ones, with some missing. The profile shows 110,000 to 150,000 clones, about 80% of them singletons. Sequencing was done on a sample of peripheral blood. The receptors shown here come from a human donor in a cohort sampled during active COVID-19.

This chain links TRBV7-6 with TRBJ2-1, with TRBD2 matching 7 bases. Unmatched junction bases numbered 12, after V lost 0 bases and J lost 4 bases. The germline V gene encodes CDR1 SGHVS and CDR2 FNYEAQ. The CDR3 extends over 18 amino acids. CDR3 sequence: CASSLARFGGRSYNEQFF. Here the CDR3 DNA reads TGTGCCAGCAGCTTAGCGCGGTTCGGCGGGAGATCGTACAATGAGCAGTTCTTC.

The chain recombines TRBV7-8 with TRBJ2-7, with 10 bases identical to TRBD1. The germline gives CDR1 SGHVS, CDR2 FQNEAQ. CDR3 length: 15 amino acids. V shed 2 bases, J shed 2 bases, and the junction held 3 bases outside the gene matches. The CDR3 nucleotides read TGTGCCAGCAGCTTACGGGACAGGGGTCCCTACGAGCAGTACTTC. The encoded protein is CASSLRDRGPYEQYF.

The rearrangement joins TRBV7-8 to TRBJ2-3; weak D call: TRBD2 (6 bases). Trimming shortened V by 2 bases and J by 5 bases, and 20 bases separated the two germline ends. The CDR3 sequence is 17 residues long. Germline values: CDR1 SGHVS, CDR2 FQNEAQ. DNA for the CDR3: TGTGCCAGCAGCTTATTGGTCCAGACCGGGCGGGGAGATACGCAGTATTTT. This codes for CASSLLVQTGRGDTQYF.

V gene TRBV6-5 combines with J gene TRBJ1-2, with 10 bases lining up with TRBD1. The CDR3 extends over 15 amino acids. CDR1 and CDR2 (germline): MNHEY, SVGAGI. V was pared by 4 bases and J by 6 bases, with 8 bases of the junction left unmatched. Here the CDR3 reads CASSSPGQGWNGYTF. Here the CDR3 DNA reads TGTGCCAGCAGTTCGCCGGGACAGGGGTGGAATGGCTACACCTTC.

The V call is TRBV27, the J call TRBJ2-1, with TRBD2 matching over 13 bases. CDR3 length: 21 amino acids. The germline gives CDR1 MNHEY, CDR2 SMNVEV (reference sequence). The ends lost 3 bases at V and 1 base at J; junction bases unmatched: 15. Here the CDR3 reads CASSFRVRGLAGPSSYNEQFF. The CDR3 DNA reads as TGTGCCAGCAGTTTTCGGGTTAGGGGACTAGCGGGACCTTCTTCCTACAATGAGCAGTTCTTC.

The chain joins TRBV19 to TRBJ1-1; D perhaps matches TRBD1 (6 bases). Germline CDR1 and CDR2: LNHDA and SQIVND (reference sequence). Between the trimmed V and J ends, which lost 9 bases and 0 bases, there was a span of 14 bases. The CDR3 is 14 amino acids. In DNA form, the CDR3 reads TGTGCCAGCACAACCGGACAGTTGAACACTGAAGCTTTCTTT. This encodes CASTTGQLNTEAFF.

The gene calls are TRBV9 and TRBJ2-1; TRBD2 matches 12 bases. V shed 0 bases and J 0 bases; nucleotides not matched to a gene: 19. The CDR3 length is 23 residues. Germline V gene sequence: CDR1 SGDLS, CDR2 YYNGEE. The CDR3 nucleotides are TGTGCCAGCAGCGTAGAATTTGGGGAAGGACTAGCGGGATACCTGAGCTCCTACAATGAGCAGTTCTTC. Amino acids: CASSVEFGEGLAGYLSSYNEQFF.

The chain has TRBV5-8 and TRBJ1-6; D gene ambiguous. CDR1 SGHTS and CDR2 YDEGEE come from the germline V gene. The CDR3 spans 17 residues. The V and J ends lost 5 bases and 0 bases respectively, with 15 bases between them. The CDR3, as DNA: TGTGCCAGCAGTTTCCCGAGAAAACGCTCCTATAATTCACCCCTCCACTTT. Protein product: CASSFPRKRSYNSPLHF. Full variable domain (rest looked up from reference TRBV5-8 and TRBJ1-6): EAGVTQSPTHLIKTRGQQATLRCSPISGHTSVYWYQQALGLGLQFLLWYDEGEERNRGNFPPRFSGRQFPNYSSELNVNALELEDSALYLCASSFPRKRSYNSPLHFGNGTRLTVT.

CDR3 sequence reads: CASSFGGSTTGELFF. Written as DNA, the CDR3 is TGTGCCAGCAGTTTTGGTGGGAGTACCACCGGGGAGCTGTTTTTT. J is TRBJ2-2 and V is TRBV28; weak D call: TRBD2 (5 bases). This CDR3 spans 15 amino acids. CDR1 MDHEN and CDR2 SYDVKM come from the germline V gene. V was pared by 3 bases and J by 4 bases, with 12 bases between.

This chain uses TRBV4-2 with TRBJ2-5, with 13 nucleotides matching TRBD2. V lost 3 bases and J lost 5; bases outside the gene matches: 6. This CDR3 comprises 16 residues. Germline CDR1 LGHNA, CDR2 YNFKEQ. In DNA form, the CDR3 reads TGTGCCAGCAGCCAGTCTACTAGCGGGAGGGTGGAGACCCAGTACTTC. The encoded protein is CASSQSTSGRVETQYF.

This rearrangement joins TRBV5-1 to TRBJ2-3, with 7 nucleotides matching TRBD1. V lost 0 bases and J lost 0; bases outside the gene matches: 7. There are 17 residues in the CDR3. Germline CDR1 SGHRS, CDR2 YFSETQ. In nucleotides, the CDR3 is TGCGCCAGCAGCTTGGCCCCAACAGGGGCTAGCACAGATACGCAGTATTTT. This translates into CASSLAPTGASTDTQYF.

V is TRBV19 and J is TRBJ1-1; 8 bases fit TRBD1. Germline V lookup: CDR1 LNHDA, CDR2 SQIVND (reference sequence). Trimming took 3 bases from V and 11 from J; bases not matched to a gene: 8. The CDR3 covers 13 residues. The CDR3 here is CASSMTKDRDAFF. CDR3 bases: TGTGCCAGTAGTATGACGAAGGACAGGGACGCTTTCTTT.

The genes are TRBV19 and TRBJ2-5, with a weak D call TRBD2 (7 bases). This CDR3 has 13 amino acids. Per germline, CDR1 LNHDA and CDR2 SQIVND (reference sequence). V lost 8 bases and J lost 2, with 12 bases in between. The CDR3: CASQKGGQETQYF. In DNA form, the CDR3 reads TGTGCCAGTCAAAAGGGGGGGCAAGAGACCCAGTACTTC.

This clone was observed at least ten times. CDR3 sequence reads: CASSLTLTDEQYF. CDR3 DNA sequence: TGTGCCAGCAGCTTAACTTTAACGGACGAGCAGTACTTC. This chain uses TRBV7-9 with TRBJ2-7; D remains ambiguous. This CDR3 has 13 amino acids. The germline CDR1 and CDR2 sequences are SEHNR and FQNEAQ (reference sequence). V lost 2 bases, J lost 5 bases, and 10 bases lay in between.

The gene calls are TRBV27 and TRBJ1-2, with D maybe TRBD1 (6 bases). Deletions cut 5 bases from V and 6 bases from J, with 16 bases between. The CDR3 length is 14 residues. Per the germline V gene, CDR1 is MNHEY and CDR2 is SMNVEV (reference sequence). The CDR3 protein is CASSRSPGVDGYTF. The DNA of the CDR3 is TGTGCCAGCAGTAGATCCCCAGGGGTGGATGGCTACACCTTC.

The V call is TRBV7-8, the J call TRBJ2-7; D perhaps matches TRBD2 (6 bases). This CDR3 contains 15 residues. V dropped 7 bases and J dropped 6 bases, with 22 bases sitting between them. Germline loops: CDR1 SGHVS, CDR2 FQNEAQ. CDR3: CASTLLSGVRGEQYF. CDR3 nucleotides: TGTGCCAGCACCCTATTATCGGGGGTGAGGGGCGAGCAGTACTTC.

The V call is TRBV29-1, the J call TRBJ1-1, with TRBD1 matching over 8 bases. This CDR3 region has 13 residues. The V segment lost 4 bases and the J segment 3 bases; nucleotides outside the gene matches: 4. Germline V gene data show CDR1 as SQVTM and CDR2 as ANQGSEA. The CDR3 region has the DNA TGCAGCGTTGCAGGGGGCTATGACACTGAAGCTTTCTTT. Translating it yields CSVAGGYDTEAFF.

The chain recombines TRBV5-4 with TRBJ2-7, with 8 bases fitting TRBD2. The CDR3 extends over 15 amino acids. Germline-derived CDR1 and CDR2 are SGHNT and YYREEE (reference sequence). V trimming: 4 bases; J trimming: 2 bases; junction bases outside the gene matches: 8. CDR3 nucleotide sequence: TGTGCCAGCAGCCCCACTAGCGGCGGGACCTACGAGCAGTACTTC. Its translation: CASSPTSGGTYEQYF.

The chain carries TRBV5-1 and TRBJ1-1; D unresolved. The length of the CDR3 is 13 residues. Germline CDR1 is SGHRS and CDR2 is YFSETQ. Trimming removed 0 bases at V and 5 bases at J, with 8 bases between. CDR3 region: CASSLAPGTEAFF. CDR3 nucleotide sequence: TGCGCCAGCAGCTTGGCCCCGGGTACTGAAGCTTTCTTT. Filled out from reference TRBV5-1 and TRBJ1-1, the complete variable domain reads KAGVTQTPRYLIKTRGQQVTLSCSPISGHRSVSWYQQTPGQGLQFLFEYFSETQRNKGNFPGRFSGRQFSNSRSEMNVSTLELGDSALYLCASSLAPGTEAFFGQGTRLTVV.

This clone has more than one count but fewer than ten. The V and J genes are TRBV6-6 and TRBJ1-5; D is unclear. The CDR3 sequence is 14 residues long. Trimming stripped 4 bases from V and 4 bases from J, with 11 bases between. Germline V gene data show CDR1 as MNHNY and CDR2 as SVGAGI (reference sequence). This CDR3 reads CASSLIPGNQPQHF. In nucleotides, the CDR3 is TGTGCCAGCAGTTTGATACCGGGTAATCAGCCCCAGCATTTT.

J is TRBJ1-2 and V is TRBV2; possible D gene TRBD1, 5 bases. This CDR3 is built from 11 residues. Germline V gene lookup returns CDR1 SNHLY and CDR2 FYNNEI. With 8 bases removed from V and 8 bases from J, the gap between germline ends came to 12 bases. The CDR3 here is CASVWGEGYTF. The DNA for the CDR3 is TGTGCCAGCGTCTGGGGGGAGGGCTACACCTTC.

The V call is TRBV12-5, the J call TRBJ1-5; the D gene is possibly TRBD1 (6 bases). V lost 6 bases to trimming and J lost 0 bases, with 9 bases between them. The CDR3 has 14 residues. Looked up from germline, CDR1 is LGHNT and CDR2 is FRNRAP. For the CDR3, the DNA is TGTGCTAGTGGGTACAGGGATAGCAATCAGCCCCAGCATTTT. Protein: CASGYRDSNQPQHF.

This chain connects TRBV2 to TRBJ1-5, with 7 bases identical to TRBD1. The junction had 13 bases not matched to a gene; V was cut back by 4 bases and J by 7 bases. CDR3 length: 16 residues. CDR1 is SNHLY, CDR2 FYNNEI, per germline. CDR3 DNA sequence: TGTGCCAGCAGTGCCGCCTATATTCGACAGGGCCAGCCCCAGCATTTT. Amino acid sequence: CASSAAYIRQGQPQHF.

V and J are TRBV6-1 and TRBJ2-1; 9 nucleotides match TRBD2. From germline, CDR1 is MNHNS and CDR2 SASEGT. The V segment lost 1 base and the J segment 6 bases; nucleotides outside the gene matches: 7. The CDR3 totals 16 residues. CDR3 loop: CASSEVGGRGGNEQFF. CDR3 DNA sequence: TGTGCCAGCAGTGAAGTGGGCGGGAGGGGAGGCAATGAGCAGTTCTTC.